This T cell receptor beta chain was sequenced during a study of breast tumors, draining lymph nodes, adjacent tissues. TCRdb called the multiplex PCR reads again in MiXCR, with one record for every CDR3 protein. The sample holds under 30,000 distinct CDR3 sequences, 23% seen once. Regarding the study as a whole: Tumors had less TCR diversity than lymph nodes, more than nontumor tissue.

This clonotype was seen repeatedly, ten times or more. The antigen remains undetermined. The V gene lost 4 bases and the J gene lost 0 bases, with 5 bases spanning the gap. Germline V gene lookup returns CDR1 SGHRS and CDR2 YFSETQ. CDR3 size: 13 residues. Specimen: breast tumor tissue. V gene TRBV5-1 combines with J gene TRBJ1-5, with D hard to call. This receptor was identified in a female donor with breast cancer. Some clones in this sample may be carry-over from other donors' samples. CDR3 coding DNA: TGCGCCAGCAGCGCGGATAGCAATCAGCCCCAGCATTTT. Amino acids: CASSADSNQPQHF.